The source of this T cell receptor beta chain is a study of control samples from healthy donors and cancer patients (dated by TCRdb to 2018 to 2020). Notes on this clone: Its antigen is unknown. No quality values exist for individual bases; no much larger clone is one base distant.

The library was obtained by the immunoSEQ multiplex PCR assay. Drawn from immuneACCESS, this table holds only the in-frame rearrangements with V and J called that TCRdb kept. Clones are partly lost; checked studies trace under half to an unresolved V gene and leave the rest unexplained. The sample has some 100,000 clones on record, 90% of them singletons. The ten largest clonotypes hold 4.4% of the sample. The sequenced sample was blood. The receptor was isolated from a human donor in good health. The donor label of this sample is uncertain.

The CDR3 protein: CASSNDNWVGQYF. The DNA sequence is TGTGCCAGCAGCAACGACAATTGGGTCGGACAGTACTTC. The V gene is TRBV2 and the J gene is TRBJ2-4; no D segment can be confidently identified. Measured from the cysteine to the phenylalanine, the CDR3 is 13 residues long. Only CDR3 DNA remains: 39 bases, in frame from the first base. V loses 6 bases, J loses 13 bases, and the germline ends lie 19 bases apart. The germline V gene gives CDR1 as SNHLY and CDR2 as FYNNEI.